This TCR beta chain was sequenced in a study of shared clonotypes between healthy human individuals. Study conclusions and caveats: Naive subsets, compared against memory subsets, generally had larger estimated richness values.

About this clone: The antigen is undetermined.

Germline V gene sequence: CDR1 MNHNY, CDR2 SVGAGI (reference sequence). V lost 7 bases and J 5 bases, leaving 20 bases between the germline ends. CDR3 length: 15 residues. Produced via immunoSEQ multiplex PCR; TCRdb's table is partial and in-frame only. The table records 2.5 million or so clones, about 92% of them present only once. The receptor was isolated from a man aged 18 to 35 in good health. Specimen: naive CD4+ T cells sorted from blood. Specified subset: CD45RA+ positively selected. The gene calls are TRBV6-6 and TRBJ2-5, with D tentatively TRBD2 (7 bases). This CDR3 is CASTLTGGFGETQYF. DNA of the CDR3: TGTGCCAGCACTCTAACGGGGGGCTTTGGGGAGACCCAGTACTTC.